What follows are 21 T cell receptor beta chains derived from one specimen sequenced in a study of shared T cell receptors in the human thymus. Produced via immunoSEQ multiplex PCR; TCRdb's table is partial and in-frame only. The data hold roughly 550,000 clones, with around 78% observed a single time. Another study also made use of these data, one on human thymus T cells.

Input material: thymocytes. The source of these receptors is a boy under two years old with a congenital heart defect.

This clone was seen more than once but under ten times. The chain employs TRBV5-1 and TRBJ2-5; tentative D call: TRBD2 (5 bases). Germline CDR1 SGHRS, CDR2 YFSETQ. The germline V and J ends were trimmed by 0 bases and 0 bases, with 21 bases remaining between them. This CDR3 is built from 19 residues. The CDR3 nucleotides are TGCGCCAGCAGCTTGGACACTAGGCCCCTACGGCTCCACCAAGAGACCCAGTACTTC. Translated: CASSLDTRPLRLHQETQYF.

This clone was detected a few times. V is TRBV18 and J is TRBJ2-3; 7 nucleotides match TRBD2. V dropped 0 bases and J dropped 6; count of bases not matched to a gene: 6. This CDR3 region has 15 residues. Per the germline V gene, CDR1 is KGHSH and CDR2 is LQKENI. CDR3 DNA: TGTGCCAGCTCACCACCGCTCGGGGAGGGGGATACGCAGTATTTT. Its translation is CASSPPLGEGDTQYF.

The rearrangement joins TRBV7-2 to TRBJ2-2, with D perhaps matching TRBD1 (5 bases). With 3 bases removed from V and 1 base from J, the gap between germline ends came to 9 bases. CDR1 is SGHTA and CDR2 is FQGNSA in the germline V gene. This CDR3 is built from 15 residues. The DNA of the CDR3 is TGTGCCAGCAGCTTTCAGGGATGGAACACCGGGGAGCTGTTTTTT. Encoded protein: CASSFQGWNTGELFF.

This clone was detected once. This chain uses TRBV27 with TRBJ2-7, with TRBD1 as a possible D gene (6 bases). CDR1 MNHEY and CDR2 SMNVEV come from the germline V gene (reference sequence). This CDR3 comprises 13 residues. The CDR3 nucleotides are TGTGTCTCAGCAGGGACACCATCCTACGAGCAGTACTTC. Amino acids: CVSAGTPSYEQYF.

The CDR3 sequence is CASSLRAGKETQYF. The CDR3 DNA follows: TGCGCCAGCAGCCTAAGGGCAGGGAAAGAGACCCAGTACTTC. The chain carries TRBV4-1 and TRBJ2-5; TRBD1 might be the D (5 bases). The CDR3 loop spans 14 amino acids. The germline V gene has CDR1 MGHRA and CDR2 YSYEKL. The V end was cut by 4 bases, the J end by 3 bases, with 12 bases between.

The V and J genes are TRBV6-1 and TRBJ2-1; 8 bases map to TRBD2. Germline V gives CDR1 MNHNS, CDR2 SASEGT. Trimming took 2 bases from V and 7 from J; bases not matched to a gene: 13. The CDR3 is made up of 17 amino acids. CDR3 residues: CASSETDRAGDSNEQFF. The CDR3, as DNA: TGTGCCAGCAGTGAAACGGATCGAGCGGGAGACTCAAATGAGCAGTTCTTC.

V is TRBV10-3 and J is TRBJ2-2, with 12 bases aligning to TRBD1. Trimming took 10 bases from V and 7 from J; bases not matched to a gene: 19. The V gene's germline CDR1 is ENHRY and CDR2 SYGVKD. The CDR3 sequence is 18 residues long. CDR3: CATYRSGTGGYLGGELFF. The DNA of the CDR3 is TGTGCCACCTACCGATCCGGGACAGGGGGCTATCTTGGCGGGGAGCTGTTTTTT.

The chain carries TRBV9 and TRBJ2-3, with D hard to call. Per germline, CDR1 SGDLS and CDR2 YYNGEE. Between the trimmed V and J ends, which lost 9 bases and 9 bases, there was a span of 11 bases. This CDR3 comprises 10 residues. The CDR3 loop is CAMLKRTQYF. As DNA, the CDR3 is TGTGCCATGCTCAAGAGGACGCAGTATTTT.

V gene TRBV27 combines with J gene TRBJ2-7; a possible D gene is TRBD2 (6 bases). The V and J ends lost 2 bases and 5 bases respectively, with 16 bases between them. The germline gives CDR1 MNHEY, CDR2 SMNVEV (reference sequence). The CDR3 has 15 residues. The CDR3 sequence: CASSLIVGSHHEQYF. CDR3 nucleotide sequence: TGTGCCAGCAGTTTAATCGTCGGGAGTCACCACGAGCAGTACTTC.

The J gene is TRBJ2-5, the V gene TRBV10-3, with 9 bases fitting TRBD1. The germline gives CDR1 ENHRY, CDR2 SYGVKD. The CDR3 covers 18 residues. The V and J ends lost 3 bases and 5 bases, in that order; junction bases with no gene match: 16. The CDR3 DNA reads as TGTGCCATCAGTGATATTTTGATGAGGACAGGGGCCCGGGAGACCCAGTACTTC. The encoded protein is CAISDILMRTGARETQYF.

This clone was counted once. V is TRBV4-2 and J is TRBJ2-7, with D possibly being TRBD2 (6 bases). The CDR3 has 15 amino acids. The germline V gene encodes CDR1 LGHNA and CDR2 YNFKEQ. Trimming took 1 base from V and 2 from J, leaving 12 bases between them. CDR3 DNA sequence: TGTGCCAGCAGCCAAGGTGAGGGAGGAACCTACGAGCAGTACTTC. Its protein is CASSQGEGGTYEQYF.

This clone occurred a few times. The gene calls are TRBV4-3 and TRBJ1-1; a possible D gene is TRBD1 (6 bases). Per germline, CDR1 LGHNA and CDR2 YSLEER. The CDR3 loop spans 15 amino acids. V was clipped by 7 bases and J by 0 bases, with 15 bases between them. The CDR3 is CASNPAPGVNTEAFF. CDR3 bases: TGCGCCAGCAACCCGGCCCCAGGGGTGAACACTGAAGCTTTCTTT.

This sequence joins TRBV15 and TRBJ2-1; 7 bases line up with TRBD1. In germline, CDR1 is LNHNV, CDR2 YYDKDF (reference sequence). The length of the CDR3 is 18 residues. Trimming at V came to 5 bases and at J to 2 bases, leaving 15 bases not matched to a gene. The CDR3 loop is CATSPQGDPGLPYNEQFF. The CDR3 DNA reads as TGTGCCACCAGCCCCCAGGGGGACCCCGGGCTCCCCTACAATGAGCAGTTCTTC.

This clone has more than one count but fewer than ten. J is TRBJ2-2 and V is TRBV28; possible D gene TRBD1, 7 bases. CDR3 length: 15 amino acids. The V end was cut by 9 bases, the J end by 0 bases, with 14 bases between. Germline-derived CDR1 and CDR2 are MDHEN and SYDVKM. CDR3: CASAGQLTNTGELFF. DNA of the CDR3: TGTGCCAGTGCGGGACAGTTAACGAACACCGGGGAGCTGTTTTTT.

The genes are TRBV27 and TRBJ2-7; D is undetermined. The ends were cut back, 5 bases at V and 1 base at J, with 9 bases in the middle. This CDR3 region has 13 residues. Looked up from germline, CDR1 is MNHEY and CDR2 is SMNVEV (reference sequence). The DNA of the CDR3 is TGTGCCAGCAGTCAGTTCCTGTCCTACGAGCAGTACTTC. It codes for CASSQFLSYEQYF.

The CDR3 sequence is CASSGADNQGWRMNTEAFF. The CDR3 bases are TGTGCCAGCAGCGGCGCGGACAACCAGGGGTGGCGAATGAACACTGAAGCTTTCTTT. This sequence joins TRBV27 and TRBJ1-1; maybe TRBD1 (6 bases). V lost 6 bases and J lost 0, with 26 bases in between. This CDR3 has 19 amino acids. Germline-derived CDR1 and CDR2 are MNHEY and SMNVEV (reference sequence).

The gene calls are TRBV19 and TRBJ1-1, with 7 bases matching TRBD1. The CDR3 is 17 residues long. Germline V gene data show CDR1 as LNHDA and CDR2 as SQIVND (reference sequence). V shed 3 bases and J 2 bases; nucleotides not matched to a gene: 12. CDR3 loop: CASSIRTGRRGNTEAFF. The CDR3 bases are TGTGCCAGTAGTATTCGGACAGGAAGACGAGGAAACACTGAAGCTTTCTTT.

The gene calls are TRBV5-8 and TRBJ2-1; 13 nucleotides agree with TRBD2. CDR1 is SGHTS and CDR2 is YDEGEE in the germline V gene. With 4 bases clipped from V and 5 bases from J, the junction kept 9 bases outside the gene matches. This CDR3 comprises 17 residues. CDR3 bases: TGTGCCAGCAGCCTCTCGGGGACTAGCGGGGACCACAATGAGCAGTTCTTC. It encodes CASSLSGTSGDHNEQFF.

This clone was counted once. V usage is TRBV5-1 and J usage is TRBJ1-1; a weak D match, TRBD1 (6 bases). Germline V CDR1 and CDR2: SGHRS, YFSETQ. CDR3 length equals 18 residues. Trimming shortened V by 2 bases and J by 9 bases, and 29 bases separated the two germline ends. CDR3 amino acids: CASSFGHRRSSGTQKAFF. Written as DNA, the CDR3 is TGCGCCAGCAGCTTTGGACACCGGCGGTCCTCCGGGACACAGAAAGCTTTCTTT.

The CDR3 region has the DNA TGTGCCAGCAGCCCCTTAGAGGGTATTCATGAAAAACTGTTTTTT. Its translation is CASSPLEGIHEKLFF. V is TRBV7-2 and J is TRBJ1-4, with D hard to call. Germline V lookup: CDR1 SGHTA, CDR2 FQGNSA. This CDR3 spans 15 amino acids. Deletions cut 5 bases from V and 6 bases from J, with 16 bases between.

This chain uses TRBV19 with TRBJ2-2; TRBD2 aligns across 7 bases. Germline lookup yields CDR1 LNHDA and CDR2 SQIVND (reference sequence). With V trimmed by 5 bases and J by 7 bases, 10 bases remained unmatched. The CDR3 is 15 amino acids. The DNA for the CDR3 is TGTGCCAGTAGTCCACCGCGGGAGTGGGGCGGGGAGCTGTTTTTT. Its protein is CASSPPREWGGELFF.